The 31 T cell receptor beta chains presented below share a single source sample, sequenced in a study of T cell responses to AZD1222 COVID-19 vaccine. Data came from immunoSEQ multiplex PCR; TCRdb stores just in-frame clones and leaves some out. The data contain about 93,000 clones, 80% to 90% of them seen just once; the ten biggest clones take up roughly 6.3%. The sample in question was peripheral blood, obtained on day 0 of AZD1222 vaccination. The receptors come from an adult in good health.

J is TRBJ2-1 and V is TRBV6-6, with no clear D. CDR1 is MNHNY, CDR2 SVGAGI, per germline (reference sequence). The CDR3 length is 17 residues. Trimming shortened V by 5 bases and J by 3 bases, and 20 bases separated the two germline ends. The CDR3 bases are TGTGCCAGCAGTCGGACCCAGGCGCTGAGGATCTACAATGAGCAGTTCTTC. It specifies CASSRTQALRIYNEQFF.

CDR3 in DNA: TGTGCCTGGAGTGTTAGGGTGGTTGAGGGGGAGACCCAGTACTTC. Protein product: CAWSVRVVEGETQYF. The gene calls are TRBV30 and TRBJ2-5; D is perhaps TRBD1 or TRBD2 (5 bases each). Germline values: CDR1 GTSNPN, CDR2 SVGIG (reference sequence). This CDR3 has 15 amino acids. The germline V and J ends were trimmed by 0 bases and 5 bases, with 16 bases remaining between them. Full variable domain (missing parts from reference TRBV30 and TRBJ2-5): SQTIHQWPATLVQPVGSPLSLECTVEGTSNPNLYWYRQAAGRGLQLLFYSVGIGQISSEVPQNLSASRPQDRQFILSSKKLLLSDSGFYLCAWSVRVVEGETQYFGPGTRLLVL.

A single count supports this clone. The chain uses TRBV27 and TRBJ2-1; D is perhaps TRBD1 (5 bases). This CDR3 region has 13 residues. V was cut by 3 bases and J by 8 bases, with 11 bases left in between. CDR1 and CDR2 from the germline V gene are MNHEY and SMNVEV (reference sequence). In DNA form, the CDR3 reads TGTGCCAGCAGTTTTTATGACAGACATGAGCAGTTCTTC. Protein product: CASSFYDRHEQFF.

The chain carries TRBV29-1 and TRBJ1-5; 7 bases are a match to TRBD1. The CDR3 covers 13 residues. The V gene's germline CDR1 is SQVTM and CDR2 ANQGSEA. V lost 4 bases, J lost 5 bases, and 5 bases stayed unmatched. The CDR3 nucleotides are TGCAGCGTTGCGACAGGGAGAGATCAGCCCCAGCATTTT. It specifies CSVATGRDQPQHF.

Here the CDR3 DNA reads TGCGCCAGCAGTGACGGCAGGGTGGGGACTGAAGCTTTCTTT. The encoded protein is CASSDGRVGTEAFF. This chain connects TRBV10-2 to TRBJ1-1; tentative D call: TRBD1 (5 bases). Germline lookup yields CDR1 WSHSY and CDR2 SAAADI. V lost 3 bases to trimming and J lost 5 bases, with 13 bases between them. The length of the CDR3 is 14 residues.

The chain recombines TRBV18 with TRBJ1-5, with D unresolved. CDR3 length equals 14 residues. Trimming removed 0 bases from V and 0 bases from J, with 3 bases in between. From germline, CDR1 is KGHSH and CDR2 LQKENI. DNA for the CDR3: TGTGCCAGCTCACCACCCGGTAGCAATCAGCCCCAGCATTTT. Amino acids: CASSPPGSNQPQHF. Full variable domain (rest looked up from reference TRBV18 and TRBJ1-5): NAGVMQNPRHLVRRRGQEARLRCSPMKGHSHVYWYRQLPEEGLKFMVYLQKENIIDESGMPKERFSAEFPKEGPSILRIQQVVRGDSAAYFCASSPPGSNQPQHFGDGTRLSIL.

The rearrangement joins TRBV6-5 to TRBJ1-3; D gene unclear. The V end lost 6 bases, the J end lost 3 bases, and 9 bases lay between the germline ends. There are 13 residues in the CDR3. Germline lookup yields CDR1 MNHEY and CDR2 SVGAGI. CDR3 in DNA: TGTGCCAGCAGCTTGGGTTTTGGAAACACCATATATTTT. Translation gives CASSLGFGNTIYF.

This sequence joins TRBV30 and TRBJ1-2; D is unresolved. CDR3 size: 11 residues. Germline V gives CDR1 GTSNPN, CDR2 SVGIG (reference sequence). V lost 3 bases to trimming and J lost 10 bases, with 12 bases between them. The CDR3 DNA is TGTGCCTGGAGCGTAGGAATGGTCTACACCTTC. Protein: CAWSVGMVYTF.

CDR3 in amino acids: CASSSRDGGAGELFF. The CDR3 DNA follows: TGTGCCAGCAGCAGCCGGGACGGGGGTGCCGGGGAGCTGTTTTTT. The J gene is TRBJ2-2, the V gene TRBV9; perhaps TRBD2 as D (6 bases). The V gene lost 4 bases and the J gene lost 6 bases, with 16 bases spanning the gap. This CDR3 is 15 amino acids long. Germline V gives CDR1 SGDLS, CDR2 YYNGEE.

This clone was recorded once. This chain connects TRBV5-1 to TRBJ1-2; D might be TRBD1 (5 bases). The CDR3 loop spans 13 amino acids. Germline V CDR1 and CDR2: SGHRS, YFSETQ. Trimming stripped 4 bases from V and 5 bases from J, with 12 bases between. DNA of the CDR3: TGCGCCAGCAGCCCCGGACAAAATTATGGCTACACCTTC. As protein: CASSPGQNYGYTF.

V usage is TRBV7-7 and J usage is TRBJ2-7; TRBD2 agrees at 7 bases. The germline V gene has CDR1 SSHAT and CDR2 FNYEAQ (reference sequence). The V segment lost 1 base and the J segment 5 bases; nucleotides outside the gene matches: 11. This CDR3 is 16 amino acids long. In nucleotides, the CDR3 is TGTGCCAGCAGCTTAGGGTTGCAGGGAGGGCGCGACGAGCAGTACTTC. Translated: CASSLGLQGGRDEQYF.

V is TRBV15 and J is TRBJ2-1; 7 nucleotides line up with TRBD2. CDR1 LNHNV and CDR2 YYDKDF come from the germline V gene (reference sequence). CDR3 size: 15 residues. V shed 1 base and J 6 bases; nucleotides not matched to a gene: 6. Written as DNA, the CDR3 is TGTGCCACCAGCAGAGGCGGGAGCCCGTCCAATGAGCAGTTCTTC. This codes for CATSRGGSPSNEQFF.

This rearrangement joins TRBV3-1 (or the pseudogene TRBV3-2) to TRBJ2-7; TRBD2 matches at 10 bases. J was trimmed by 3 bases and V by 2 bases; bases with no gene match: 4. The CDR3 is 15 amino acids. The germline V gene encodes CDR1 LGHDT and CDR2 YNNKEL (reference sequence). This CDR3 is CASSQWSGRDYEQYF. CDR3 in DNA: TGTGCCAGCAGCCAATGGAGCGGGAGGGACTACGAGCAGTACTTC.

The chain links TRBV7-2 to TRBJ2-5, with TRBD2 identical over 7 bases. In germline, CDR1 is SGHTA, CDR2 FQGNSA. CDR3 length equals 14 residues. The ends lost 4 bases at V and 1 base at J; junction bases unmatched: 3. CDR3 protein: CASSSGTTQETQYF. CDR3 DNA sequence: TGTGCCAGCAGCTCGGGGACTACCCAAGAGACCCAGTACTTC. Filled out from reference TRBV7-2 and TRBJ2-5, the complete variable domain reads GAGVSQSPSNKVTEKGKDVELRCDPISGHTALYWYRQSLGQGLEFLIYFQGNSAPDKSGLPSDRFSAERTGGSVSTLTIQRTQQEDSAVYLCASSSGTTQETQYFGPGTRLLVL.

The V and J genes are TRBV9 and TRBJ1-2, with 9 bases matching TRBD1. The CDR3 spans 13 residues. V lost 3 bases and J lost 4; bases outside the gene matches: 1. Germline V lookup: CDR1 SGDLS, CDR2 YYNGEE. The CDR3 loop is CASSEQGAYGYTF. CDR3 nucleotide sequence: TGTGCCAGCAGCGAACAGGGGGCCTATGGCTACACCTTC.

This chain uses TRBV5-8 with TRBJ1-5, with no clear D. Germline V CDR1 and CDR2: SGHTS, YDEGEE. The CDR3 spans 15 residues. The germline V and J ends were trimmed by 6 bases and 0 bases, with 13 bases remaining between them. For the CDR3, the DNA is TGTGCCAGCATTGGTGGCAGCTATAGCAATCAGCCCCAGCATTTT. Translation: CASIGGSYSNQPQHF.

A single count supports this clone. V and J are TRBV15 and TRBJ2-3; D is unresolved. Germline loops: CDR1 LNHNV, CDR2 YYDKDF (reference sequence). The germline V and J ends were trimmed by 5 bases and 3 bases, with 9 bases remaining between them. The CDR3 sequence is 13 residues long. This CDR3 is CATSFQLTDTQYF. In nucleotides, the CDR3 is TGTGCCACCAGCTTCCAGTTGACAGATACGCAGTATTTT.

The chain couples TRBV19 to TRBJ2-3; a weak D match, TRBD2 (5 bases). Trimming shortened V by 5 bases and J by 0 bases, and 9 bases separated the two germline ends. The CDR3 length is 14 residues. Germline values: CDR1 LNHDA, CDR2 SQIVND (reference sequence). CDR3 protein: CASSLRTSTDTQYF. DNA for the CDR3: TGTGCCAGTAGTTTGCGGACTAGCACAGATACGCAGTATTTT.

This chain joins TRBV19 and TRBJ1-3; D is unclear. The V end was cut by 8 bases, the J end by 1 base, with 6 bases between. The CDR3 extends over 12 amino acids. Germline CDR1 reads LNHDA; CDR2 reads SQIVND (reference sequence). CDR3 bases: TGTGCCAGTCTCGGGTCTGGAAACACCATATATTTT. Protein product: CASLGSGNTIYF. The entire variable domain, with the rest obtained from reference TRBV19 and TRBJ1-3, is as follows: DGGITQSPKYLFRKEGQNVTLSCEQNLNHDAMYWYRQDPGQGLRLIYYSQIVNDFQKGDIAEGYSVSREKKESFPLTVTSAQKNPTAFYLCASLGSGNTIYFGEGSWLTVV.

The CDR3 DNA reads TGTGCCAGCAGCAGACTAGCGGGAGCGAAAGAGACCCAGTACTTC. This translates into CASSRLAGAKETQYF. The V call is TRBV7-3, the J call TRBJ2-5, with 12 positions matching TRBD2. Trimming at V came to 5 bases and at J to 3 bases, leaving 4 bases not matched to a gene. Germline lookup yields CDR1 SGHTA and CDR2 FQGTGA. CDR3 length: 15 residues.

The chain combines TRBV10-3 with TRBJ1-2; D possibly corresponds to TRBD1 (5 bases). The CDR3 is 16 residues long. Germline V gene data show CDR1 as ENHRY and CDR2 as SYGVKD. V lost 6 bases and J 6 bases, leaving 23 bases between the germline ends. The CDR3 is CAISESQGLNLNGYTF. The DNA for the CDR3 is TGTGCCATCAGCGAAAGCCAGGGTCTCAATCTCAATGGCTACACCTTC.

This chain uses TRBV19 with TRBJ1-5, with D perhaps matching TRBD1 (5 bases). The CDR3 has 16 residues. The V end was cut by 5 bases, the J end by 1 base, with 15 bases between. The germline gives CDR1 LNHDA, CDR2 SQIVND (reference sequence). The chain's CDR3 is CASSPLQETSNQPQHF. CDR3 coding DNA: TGTGCCAGTAGTCCATTACAGGAGACGAGCAATCAGCCCCAGCATTTT.

CDR3 loop: CASSLGNSRVAAGELFF. CDR3 coding DNA: TGCGCCAGCAGCTTGGGGAATAGCCGAGTCGCCGCCGGGGAGCTGTTTTTT. The chain uses TRBV5-1 and TRBJ2-2; D not certain. V gave up 0 bases and J gave up 6 bases, with 18 bases separating them. The CDR3 totals 17 residues. The V gene's germline CDR1 is SGHRS and CDR2 YFSETQ.

Concerning this clone itself: A junction end diverges from the germline sequence, so it may reflect a read error. The chain couples TRBV11-3 to TRBJ2-2; D is possibly TRBD2 (6 bases). The germline gives CDR1 SGHNT, CDR2 YENEEA. This CDR3 region has 15 residues. The CDR3 is CASRPRGAATGGLFF. As DNA, the CDR3 is TGTGCCAGCAGGCCAAGAGGGGCGGCCACCGGGGGGCTGTTTTTT.

The chain uses TRBV12-3 or TRBV12-4 and TRBJ2-2; D perhaps matches TRBD2 (5 bases). The CDR3 totals 13 residues. Between the trimmed V and J ends, which lost 3 bases and 7 bases, there was a span of 9 bases. For the CDR3, the DNA is TGTGCCAGCAGTTTGAGGGTTAGCGGGGAGCTGTTTTTT. Residues: CASSLRVSGELFF.

The chain joins TRBV11-2 to TRBJ1-3, with D tentatively TRBD1 (5 bases). The CDR3 has 16 residues. Germline V gene sequence: CDR1 SGHAT, CDR2 FQNNGV. V shed 5 bases and J shed 0 bases, with 14 bases lying between them. In DNA, the CDR3 is TGTGCCAGCAGCCTAGTCGCGAGGGGCTCTGGAAACACCATATATTTT. This translates into CASSLVARGSGNTIYF.

This clone is a singleton in its sample. This sequence joins TRBV5-1 and TRBJ1-1, with no clear D. This CDR3 contains 13 residues. The germline V gene has CDR1 SGHRS and CDR2 YFSETQ. The V end lost 2 bases, the J end lost 5 bases, and 10 bases lay between the germline ends. CDR3 loop: CASSFFGQTEAFF. The CDR3 DNA sequence: TGCGCCAGCAGCTTCTTCGGGCAGACTGAAGCTTTCTTT. Full variable domain (outside the CDR3, taken from reference TRBV5-1 and TRBJ1-1): KAGVTQTPRYLIKTRGQQVTLSCSPISGHRSVSWYQQTPGQGLQFLFEYFSETQRNKGNFPGRFSGRQFSNSRSEMNVSTLELGDSALYLCASSFFGQTEAFFGQGTRLTVV.

The CDR3 DNA is TGTGCCAGCAGCTTAGATCTTACAGCAGGCGGGGCTTTCTTT. This gives the protein CASSLDLTAGGAFF. The V gene is TRBV11-2, the J gene TRBJ1-1; D remains ambiguous. Germline-derived CDR1 and CDR2 are SGHAT and FQNNGV. Trimming pared 0 bases from V and 11 bases from J, leaving 16 bases between. The CDR3 has 14 residues.

This clone was counted only a few times. The J gene is TRBJ2-2, the V gene TRBV7-2, with 13 positions matching TRBD2. The CDR3 consists of 16 residues. Trimming took 5 bases from V and 4 from J; bases not matched to a gene: 4. CDR1 and CDR2 from the germline V gene are SGHTA and FQGNSA. The CDR3 reads CASSLGLAGVTGELFF. CDR3 nucleotides: TGTGCCAGCAGCCTCGGACTAGCGGGAGTCACCGGGGAGCTGTTTTTT.

This chain connects TRBV10-1 to TRBJ2-7, with unresolved D. The germline V gene encodes CDR1 WNHNN and CDR2 SYGVQD (reference sequence). V was pared by 2 bases and J by 3 bases, with 2 bases between. This CDR3 is built from 11 residues. CDR3 sequence: CASSENYEQYF. DNA for the CDR3: TGCGCCAGCAGTGAGAACTACGAGCAGTACTTC.

The chain uses TRBV7-2 and TRBJ1-2; 8 bases line up with TRBD1. The CDR3 loop spans 13 amino acids. J was trimmed by 4 bases and V by 4 bases; bases with no gene match: 2. Germline values: CDR1 SGHTA, CDR2 FQGNSA. CDR3: CASSSTGAYGYTF. The CDR3 DNA is TGTGCCAGCAGCTCGACAGGGGCCTATGGCTACACCTTC.